This T cell receptor (beta chain) was found in a study of blood T cell repertoires in COVID-19. Study-wide context: Samples came from the United States, Italy and Spain, spanning acute and convalescent COVID-19. T cells, B-cell-depleted T cells, or PBMCs supplied cDNA or gDNA.

This clone appeared a few times. Under the authors' procedure: Reference gene primer amplification gave estimated nucleated cell counts. Assay used: immunoSEQ multiplex PCR; TCRdb lists only in-frame clones, some missing. The D gene and trimming were derived from the DNA, and the V and J assignments and clone size from that table. In the table there are about 94,000 clones, about four fifths of which are singletons. V dropped 0 bases and J dropped 4 bases, with 17 bases sitting between them. The CDR3 is 16 amino acids. Germline CDR1 reads SGHTS; CDR2 reads YDEGEE. Sequencing was performed on peripheral blood. This clonotype was obtained from a man in his fifties or sixties with acute or convalescent COVID-19. The chain carries TRBV5-8 and TRBJ2-7; possibly TRBD2 for D (5 bases). Written as DNA, the CDR3 is TGTGCCAGCAGCTTGGGCGTGGGAGTAACGCGGTACGAGCAGTACTTC. The encoded protein is CASSLGVGVTRYEQYF.